The source of this TCR beta chain is a study of cytomegalovirus exposure and HLA in healthy donors. The overall study: Earlier, 100 million or so unique TCR beta sequences were recovered from roughly 180 million T cells by an analysis. Study observations and caveats: Among TCR beta chains, those listed as cytomegalovirus-associated numbered around 160.

Per the germline V gene, CDR1 is SGDLS and CDR2 is YYNGEE. This CDR3 contains 14 residues. The V and J ends lost 4 bases and 4 bases respectively, with 14 bases between them. Concerning this clone: Its cognate antigen is unknown.

The PCR contained 60 Vbeta and 13 Jbeta primers. The method was immunoSEQ multiplex PCR; TCRdb's version includes in-frame clones alone and lacks a portion of them. In total, the table holds 100,000 to 150,000 clones. This chain connects TRBV9 to TRBJ1-1, with D possibly being TRBD1 (5 bases). The receptor's source is a man aged 18 to 35 in good health and CMV-seronegative. Source material: PBMCs. CDR3 in DNA: TGTGCCAGCAGCTTACGGGTGGGGCCCACTGAAGCTTTCTTT. Translating gives CASSLRVGPTEAFF.